The 10 T cell receptor beta chains listed next were all sequenced from one sample in a study of T cell responses to AZD1222 COVID-19 vaccine. Libraries were prepared by immunoSEQ multiplex PCR; TCRdb keeps only in-frame clonotypes and omits some of them. The sample carries 90,000 to 150,000 clones, approximately 85% recorded once. This specimen consisted of peripheral blood, obtained on day 0 of AZD1222 vaccination. All receptors derive from an adult in good health.

The J gene is TRBJ2-7, the V gene TRBV15; D might be TRBD1 (6 bases). Germline V lookup: CDR1 LNHNV, CDR2 YYDKDF (reference sequence). The CDR3 contains 14 residues. V lost 0 bases to trimming and J lost 4 bases, with 10 bases between them. CDR3 coding DNA: TGTGCCACCAGCAGAGATGGCAGGGGATACGAGCAGTACTTC. Translating gives CATSRDGRGYEQYF.

The genes are TRBV5-1 and TRBJ2-7; 10 bases are shared with TRBD2. Looked up from germline, CDR1 is SGHRS and CDR2 is YFSETQ. J was trimmed by 2 bases and V by 7 bases; bases with no gene match: 9. The CDR3 covers 15 residues. The CDR3 loop reads CASSQAGGRAYEQYF. For the CDR3, the DNA is TGCGCCAGCTCCCAAGCGGGAGGGCGTGCCTACGAGCAGTACTTC.

CDR3 nucleotide sequence: TGTGCCAGCAGCGAAACCGGGTCCTACTCCTACGAGCAGTACTTC. It specifies CASSETGSYSYEQYF. The chain couples TRBV6-6 to TRBJ2-7; D unresolved. The CDR3 consists of 15 residues. The germline V gene has CDR1 MNHNY and CDR2 SVGAGI (reference sequence). V lost 6 bases and J lost 0, with 15 bases in between.

The chain is built from TRBV7-8 and TRBJ2-1, with 8 bases identical to TRBD1. The trim removed 1 base at V and 10 bases at J, leaving 12 bases unmatched. The germline V gene has CDR1 SGHVS and CDR2 FQNEAQ. This CDR3 contains 16 residues. The DNA for the CDR3 is TGTGCCAGCAGCTTAGGAACAGCGCAGGGGGCCTTCGAGCAGTTCTTC. This codes for CASSLGTAQGAFEQFF.

V and J are TRBV28 and TRBJ1-2; TRBD1 might be the D (5 bases). The V gene lost 4 bases and the J gene lost 4 bases, with 16 bases spanning the gap. The length of the CDR3 is 15 residues. Germline V CDR1 and CDR2: MDHEN, SYDVKM. CDR3 nucleotides: TGTGCCAGCAGTTCTCTAGTGGGGGGGAGCTATGGCTACACCTTC. It encodes CASSSLVGGSYGYTF.

The gene calls are TRBV3-1 (or the pseudogene TRBV3-2) and TRBJ2-1; no clear D. There are 15 residues in the CDR3. Germline assignment: CDR1 LGHDT and CDR2 YNNKEL (reference sequence). V lost 4 bases to trimming and J lost 2 bases, with 12 bases between them. CDR3 region: CASSPARNAYNEQFF. Written as DNA, the CDR3 is TGTGCCAGCAGCCCGGCTAGAAATGCCTACAATGAGCAGTTCTTC.

This chain connects TRBV28 to TRBJ1-5; no clear D gene. The length of the CDR3 is 16 residues. V gave up 3 bases and J gave up 4 bases, with 16 bases separating them. Germline loops: CDR1 MDHEN, CDR2 SYDVKM. The CDR3 DNA follows: TGTGCCAGCAGTTTTTTGTCGTGGGCAGGAAATCAGCCCCAGCATTTT. Protein: CASSFLSWAGNQPQHF. Full variable domain (rest looked up from reference TRBV28 and TRBJ1-5): DVKVTQSSRYLVKRTGEKVFLECVQDMDHENMFWYRQDPGLGLRLIYFSYDVKMKEKGDIPEGYSVSREKKERFSLILESASTNQTSMYLCASSFLSWAGNQPQHFGDGTRLSIL.

Only a few counts were recorded for this clone. The gene calls are TRBV6-4 and TRBJ1-4; TRBD1 might be the D (5 bases). Trimming shortened V by 2 bases and J by 7 bases, and 5 bases separated the two germline ends. The length of the CDR3 is 12 residues. Germline V gene sequence: CDR1 MRHNA, CDR2 SNTAGT. In nucleotides, the CDR3 is TGTGCCAGCAGTGACGGGGGTGAAAAACTGTTTTTT. This codes for CASSDGGEKLFF.

The genes are TRBV5-6 and TRBJ1-6; 7 bases fit TRBD1. The germline V gene encodes CDR1 SGHDT and CDR2 YYEEEE. Germline trimming cut 2 bases from V and 4 bases from J; bases unmatched to any gene: 9. CDR3 length: 17 residues. CDR3 sequence reads: CASSLGTAGSYNSPLHF. Written as DNA, the CDR3 is TGTGCCAGCAGCTTAGGGACAGCGGGGTCTTATAATTCACCCCTCCACTTT. Full variable domain (outside the CDR3, taken from reference TRBV5-6 and TRBJ1-6): DAGVTQSPTHLIKTRGQQVTLRCSPKSGHDTVSWYQQALGQGPQFIFQYYEEEERQRGNFPDRFSGHQFPNYSSELNVNALLLGDSALYLCASSLGTAGSYNSPLHFGNGTRLTVT.

V is TRBV3-1 (or the pseudogene TRBV3-2) and J is TRBJ1-3; D gene uncertain. Germline CDR1 is LGHDT and CDR2 is YNNKEL (reference sequence). The CDR3 loop spans 13 amino acids. Deletions cut 1 base from V and 4 bases from J, with 5 bases between. CDR3 nucleotides: TGTGCCAGCAGCCAAGTGGAGGGAAACACCATATATTTT. Its protein is CASSQVEGNTIYF.